This entry lists 5 T cell receptor beta chains sequenced from one sample in a study of blood T cell repertoires in COVID-19. TCRdb's copy holds only in-frame clones and misses some; the assay was immunoSEQ multiplex PCR. This table has around 150,000 clones, roughly 87% appearing once. The sequencing sample was made of peripheral blood. The receptors were gathered from a human donor in a cohort sampled during active COVID-19.

The chain couples TRBV6-5 to TRBJ2-5; 8 bases are a match to TRBD1. The CDR3 runs 14 residues. Germline CDR1 is MNHEY and CDR2 is SVGAGI. Trimming cost V 6 bases and J 5 bases; bases outside gene matches: 8. DNA for the CDR3: TGTGCCAGCAGGCCCCAGGGGGCGCGGGAGACCCAGTACTTC. It translates to CASRPQGARETQYF.

The CDR3 coding sequence is TGTGCCAGTAGGGAGGACAGGGGGTATCAGCCCCAGCATTTT. Translated: CASREDRGYQPQHF. V is TRBV19 and J is TRBJ1-5; 10 bases align to TRBD1. Germline lookup yields CDR1 LNHDA and CDR2 SQIVND (reference sequence). J lost 5 bases, V lost 6 bases, and 4 bases had no gene match. The CDR3 loop spans 14 amino acids.

The rearrangement uses TRBV7-9 and TRBJ2-1, with TRBD1 matching 8 bases. With 1 base clipped from V and 5 bases from J, the junction kept 4 bases outside the gene matches. Germline CDR1 SEHNR, CDR2 FQNEAQ (reference sequence). The CDR3 totals 15 residues. The DNA of the CDR3 is TGTGCCAGCAGCTTAGTGGGACAGGCCCACAATGAGCAGTTCTTC. Residues: CASSLVGQAHNEQFF.

This clone was recorded a few times. This chain uses TRBV7-6 with TRBJ2-7; TRBD2 matches at 8 bases. Per germline, CDR1 SGHVS and CDR2 FNYEAQ. This CDR3 is built from 15 residues. The trim removed 3 bases at V and 2 bases at J, leaving 6 bases unmatched. The CDR3 region has the DNA TGTGCCAGCAGCTTTGAATCCGGGGGGGCCTACGAGCAGTACTTC. It is translated as CASSFESGGAYEQYF. The full variable domain, in which reference TRBV7-6 and TRBJ2-7 provide the parts outside the CDR3, is GAGVSQSPRYKVTKRGQDVALRCDPISGHVSLYWYRQALGQGPEFLTYFNYEAQQDKSGLPNDRFSAERPEGSISTLTIQRTEQRDSAMYRCASSFESGGAYEQYFGPGTRLTVT.

The chain is built from TRBV7-2 and TRBJ1-2; 10 bases agree with TRBD1. CDR1 is SGHTA and CDR2 is FQGNSA in the germline V gene. This CDR3 region has 15 residues. The V and J ends lost 4 bases and 6 bases, in that order; junction bases with no gene match: 8. CDR3 in DNA: TGTGCCAGCAGCTCCCGACAGGGGGCAATAGATGGCTACACCTTC. It encodes CASSSRQGAIDGYTF.